This T cell receptor beta chain is from a study of human T cells and chemical hapten exposure. Study at large: Minor volume differences among pooled libraries chiefly drove per-sample TCR yield variation.

This clonotype has only a few counts. Indicated time point: pre-sensitization, week 0. The treatment was: therapeutic diphenylcyclopropenone sensitization with weekly scalp DPC. TCRdb called the RACE reads again in MiXCR, with one record for every CDR3 protein. Among tens of thousands of distinct CDR3 sequences, about 7% were seen once, and the ten largest hold 1.5% to 2%. CDR1 is KGHSH, CDR2 LQKENI, per germline. The ends were cut back, 3 bases at V and 4 bases at J, with 18 bases in the middle. CDR3 size: 16 residues. The sample in question was whole blood, obtained in connection with sensitization to the hapten diphenylcyclopropenone (DPC). V usage is TRBV18 and J usage is TRBJ1-2; D is possibly TRBD1 (6 bases). The clonotype was recovered from a young woman with alopecia areata. Some clones in this sample may be carry-over from other donors' samples. The CDR3 coding sequence is TGTGCCAGCTCACCGCCTGGACAGCCTCAGGGCTATGGCTACACCTTC. It translates to CASSPPGQPQGYGYTF.